Listed below are T cell receptor beta chains from one sample, sequenced in a study of cytomegalovirus exposure and HLA in healthy donors. The data were produced by immunoSEQ multiplex PCR, yet TCRdb's version contains in-frame clones alone and is incomplete. The sample shows about 130,000 clones, 17% of them seen only once. The sample consisted of PBMCs. The receptors were sampled from a female donor in good health and CMV-seropositive. Both conserved end residues are part of each CDR3. The D gene is left open where the match is weak. The size of a clone is reported for some rows only, either as once, few or many, or as a class for expanded clones.

>TRBV5-1|TRBJ2-7|few|-
TGCGCCAGCAGCTTTTCCAGGGGGGTCTACGAGCAGTACTTC
CASSFSRGVYEQYF
>TRBV25-1|TRBJ1-2|-|TRBD1
TGTGCCAGCAGTAACCGGGGACAGGGGGCAGACGGCTACACCTTC
CASSNRGQGADGYTF
>TRBV5-4|TRBJ2-3|-|TRBD1
TGTGCCAGCAGCTTGGTGGGACAGAGCACAGATACGCAGTATTTT
CASSLVGQSTDTQYF
>TRBV7-7|TRBJ2-7|few|-
TGTGCTAGCAGCTTAGCTTCCGGGAAAATCTACGAGCAGTACTTC
CASSLASGKIYEQYF
>TRBV15|TRBJ1-6|few|-
TGTGCCACCAGCCCTGGCCGAGATTTGGAGTCCTATAATTCACCCCTCCACTTT
CATSPGRDLESYNSPLHF
>TRBV4-3|TRBJ2-7|-|-
TGCGCCAGCAGCCAAGATCTTCGCTACGAGCAGTACTTC
CASSQDLRYEQYF
>TRBV5-4|TRBJ2-7|-|TRBD2
TGTGCCAGCAGCTTTGGGCGGGAGGGAGTCGGGGAGCAGTACTTC
CASSFGREGVGEQYF
>TRBV6-5|TRBJ1-2|-|TRBD1
TGTGCCAGCAGGACCAATACAGGGGTTGGTGGCTACACCTTC
CASRTNTGVGGYTF
>TRBV19|TRBJ2-1|-|TRBD2
TGTGCCAGTAGTCCCCTAGCGGGAACCTTAGTTGATGAGCAGTTCTTC
CASSPLAGTLVDEQFF
>TRBV7-9|TRBJ1-3|-|-
TGTGCCAGCAGCTTAGCGCAGTACTCTGGAAACACCATATATTTT
CASSLAQYSGNTIYF
>TRBV5-1|TRBJ2-3|few|-
TGCGCCAGCAGCTTGGATCCTCCTCCCGCGGATACGCAGTATTTT
CASSLDPPPADTQYF
>TRBV7-6|TRBJ2-1|-|-
TGTGCCAGCAGCTTAGAGGCAGGCAGCCATGAGCAGTTCTTC
CASSLEAGSHEQFF
>TRBV5-1|TRBJ1-1|-|TRBD1
TGCGCCAGCAGCTCGGGACAGGGAAACACTGAAGCTTTCTTT
CASSSGQGNTEAFF